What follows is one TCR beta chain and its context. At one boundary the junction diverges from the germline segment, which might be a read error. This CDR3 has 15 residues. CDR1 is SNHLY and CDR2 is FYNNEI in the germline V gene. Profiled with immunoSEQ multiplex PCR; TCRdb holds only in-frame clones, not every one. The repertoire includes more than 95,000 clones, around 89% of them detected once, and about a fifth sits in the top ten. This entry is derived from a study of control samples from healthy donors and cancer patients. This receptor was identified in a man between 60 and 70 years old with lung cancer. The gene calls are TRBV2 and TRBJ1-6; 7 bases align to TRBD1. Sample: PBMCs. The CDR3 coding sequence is TGTGCCAGCCGTGATGAACAGGGGTTTAATTCACCCCTCCACTTT. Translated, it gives CASRDEQGFNSPLHF. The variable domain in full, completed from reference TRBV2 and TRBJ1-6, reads EPEVTQTPSHQVTQMGQEVILRCVPISNHLYFYWYRQILGQKVEFLVSFYNNEISEKSEIFDDQFSVERPDGSNFTLKIRSTKLEDSAMYFCASRDEQGFNSPLHFGNGTRLTVT.